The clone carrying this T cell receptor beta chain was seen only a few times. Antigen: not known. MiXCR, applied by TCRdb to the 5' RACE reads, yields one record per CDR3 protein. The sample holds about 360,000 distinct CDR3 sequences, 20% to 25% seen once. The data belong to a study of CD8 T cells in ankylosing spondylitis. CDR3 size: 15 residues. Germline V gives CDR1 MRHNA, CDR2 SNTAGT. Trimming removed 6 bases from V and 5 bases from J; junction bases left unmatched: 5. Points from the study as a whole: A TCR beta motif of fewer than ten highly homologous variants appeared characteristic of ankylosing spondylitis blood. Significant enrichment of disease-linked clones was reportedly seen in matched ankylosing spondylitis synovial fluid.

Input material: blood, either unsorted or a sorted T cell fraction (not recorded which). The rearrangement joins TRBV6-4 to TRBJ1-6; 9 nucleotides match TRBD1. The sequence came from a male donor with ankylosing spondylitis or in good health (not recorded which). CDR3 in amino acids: CASRSWTGDNSPLHF. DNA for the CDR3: TGTGCCAGCAGAAGCTGGACAGGGGATAATTCACCCCTCCACTTT.